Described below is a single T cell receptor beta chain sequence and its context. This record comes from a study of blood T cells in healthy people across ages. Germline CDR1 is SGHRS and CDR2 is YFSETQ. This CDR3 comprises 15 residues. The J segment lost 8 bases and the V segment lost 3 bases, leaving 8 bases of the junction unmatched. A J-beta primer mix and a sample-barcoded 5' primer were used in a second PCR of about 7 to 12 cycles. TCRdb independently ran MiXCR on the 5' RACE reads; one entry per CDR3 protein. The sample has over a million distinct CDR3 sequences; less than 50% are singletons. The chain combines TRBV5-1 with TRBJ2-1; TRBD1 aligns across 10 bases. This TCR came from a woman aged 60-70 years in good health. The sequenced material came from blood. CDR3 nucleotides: TGCGCCAGCAGCTCAGGGACAGGGGCGGTAGATGAGCAGTTCTTC. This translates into CASSSGTGAVDEQFF. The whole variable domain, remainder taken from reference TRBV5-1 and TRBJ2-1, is KAGVTQTPRYLIKTRGQQVTLSCSPISGHRSVSWYQQTPGQGLQFLFEYFSETQRNKGNFPGRFSGRQFSNSRSEMNVSTLELGDSALYLCASSSGTGAVDEQFFGPGTRLTVL.